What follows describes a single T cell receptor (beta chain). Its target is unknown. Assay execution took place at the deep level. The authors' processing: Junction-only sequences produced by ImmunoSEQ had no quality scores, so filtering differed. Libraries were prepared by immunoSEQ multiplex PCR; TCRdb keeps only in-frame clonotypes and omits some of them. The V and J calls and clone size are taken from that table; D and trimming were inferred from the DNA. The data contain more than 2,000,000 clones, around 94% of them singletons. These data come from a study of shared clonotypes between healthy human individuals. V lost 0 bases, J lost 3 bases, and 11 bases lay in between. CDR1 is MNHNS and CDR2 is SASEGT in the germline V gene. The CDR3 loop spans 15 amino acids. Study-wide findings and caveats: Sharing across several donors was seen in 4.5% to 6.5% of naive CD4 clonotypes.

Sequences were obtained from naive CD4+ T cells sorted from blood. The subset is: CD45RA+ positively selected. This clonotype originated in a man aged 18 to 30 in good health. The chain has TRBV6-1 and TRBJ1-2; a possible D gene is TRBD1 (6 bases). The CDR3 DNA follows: TGTGCCAGCAGTGAAGCAGGGGGGCCATACTATGGCTACACCTTC. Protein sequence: CASSEAGGPYYGYTF.